Listed here are 21 T cell receptor beta chains from one sample, sequenced in a study of T cell changes during pregnancy in multiple sclerosis. Clones were sequenced by immunoSEQ multiplex PCR, and TCRdb holds only the in-frame ones, with some missing. This table has around 66,000 clones, 90% to 95% appearing once. The source was peripheral blood, collected after pregnancy. These receptors came from a female donor in good health, enrolled as a control in a pregnancy study.

V gene TRBV28 combines with J gene TRBJ1-4; 9 bases map to TRBD1. J lost 6 bases, V lost 8 bases, and 10 bases had no gene match. The CDR3 totals 15 residues. Germline V gene lookup returns CDR1 MDHEN and CDR2 SYDVKM. The CDR3 sequence is CASHNRDRVDEKLFF. The CDR3 nucleotides read TGTGCCAGCCACAATCGGGACAGGGTTGATGAAAAACTGTTTTTT. The variable domain in full, with the rest retrieved from reference TRBV28 and TRBJ1-4, is DVKVTQSSRYLVKRTGEKVFLECVQDMDHENMFWYRQDPGLGLRLIYFSYDVKMKEKGDIPEGYSVSREKKERFSLILESASTNQTSMYLCASHNRDRVDEKLFFGSGTQLSVL.

The V and J genes are TRBV19 and TRBJ1-6, with a weak D call TRBD1 (6 bases). Germline V CDR1 and CDR2: LNHDA, SQIVND (reference sequence). V lost 5 bases to trimming and J lost 10 bases, with 18 bases between them. This CDR3 comprises 15 residues. The CDR3 sequence: CASSVQQGLGSPLHF. DNA of the CDR3: TGTGCCAGTAGTGTCCAACAGGGACTAGGATCACCCCTCCACTTT.

The chain links TRBV4-2 to TRBJ1-2; maybe TRBD1 (6 bases). V gave up 0 bases and J gave up 4 bases, with 12 bases separating them. From germline, CDR1 is LGHNA and CDR2 YNFKEQ. The CDR3 covers 15 residues. The CDR3 loop reads CASSQEDRSSYGYTF. In DNA form, the CDR3 reads TGTGCCAGCAGCCAAGAGGACAGATCCTCCTATGGCTACACCTTC.

The V and J genes are TRBV5-6 and TRBJ1-1, with TRBD1 matching over 11 bases. This CDR3 is built from 14 residues. CDR1 is SGHDT, CDR2 YYEEEE, per germline. J lost 7 bases, V lost 0 bases, and 2 bases had no gene match. In nucleotides, the CDR3 is TGTGCCAGCAGCTTGGTGGGGACAGGGGGTGAAGCTTTCTTT. Translating gives CASSLVGTGGEAFF.

The chain couples TRBV4-2 to TRBJ2-1, with TRBD2 identical over 9 bases. The junction had 12 bases not matched to a gene; V was cut back by 5 bases and J by 4 bases. The CDR3 has 17 residues. Per germline, CDR1 LGHNA and CDR2 YNFKEQ. The CDR3 DNA reads TGTGCCAGCAGCGACCCTACGAGCGGGGGGTCTTACAATGAGCAGTTCTTC. This gives the protein CASSDPTSGGSYNEQFF.

The chain employs TRBV19 and TRBJ1-1; 10 bases align to TRBD1. J lost 7 bases, V lost 5 bases, and 10 bases had no gene match. The germline V gene encodes CDR1 LNHDA and CDR2 SQIVND (reference sequence). The CDR3 length is 15 residues. The CDR3 here is CASSPDGTGAFEAFF. As DNA, the CDR3 is TGTGCCAGTAGTCCGGACGGGACAGGGGCCTTTGAAGCTTTCTTT.

The chain has TRBV19 and TRBJ2-3; perhaps TRBD1 as D (6 bases). Trimming removed 3 bases at V and 1 base at J, with 8 bases between. Germline V gene sequence: CDR1 LNHDA, CDR2 SQIVND (reference sequence). The CDR3 loop spans 14 amino acids. CDR3 coding DNA: TGTGCCAGTAGTATCAACAGGGGCACAGATACGCAGTATTTT. Its translation: CASSINRGTDTQYF.

The chain is built from TRBV2 and TRBJ1-1; 8 bases are shared with TRBD1. Looked up from germline, CDR1 is SNHLY and CDR2 is FYNNEI. V shed 7 bases, J shed 4 bases, and the junction held 14 bases outside the gene matches. The CDR3 spans 16 residues. The CDR3 DNA reads as TGTGCCAGCACCTATCCGGGGCAGGGGGCGCGCACTGAAGCTTTCTTT. Translation gives CASTYPGQGARTEAFF.

This sequence joins TRBV5-5 and TRBJ2-2; no clear D. Germline CDR1 reads SGHKS; CDR2 reads YYEKEE (reference sequence). There are 15 residues in the CDR3. V was pared by 2 bases and J by 2 bases, with 10 bases between. The DNA for the CDR3 is TGTGCCAGCAGCTTACTACAAGCTAACACCGGGGAGCTGTTTTTT. As protein: CASSLLQANTGELFF. Full variable domain (rest looked up from reference TRBV5-5 and TRBJ2-2): DAGVTQSPTHLIKTRGQQVTLRCSPISGHKSVSWYQQVLGQGPQFIFQYYEKEERGRGNFPDRFSARQFPNYSSELNVNALLLGDSALYLCASSLLQANTGELFFGEGSRLTVL.

V is TRBV27 and J is TRBJ1-5; D not resolved. This CDR3 spans 14 amino acids. The V end was cut by 5 bases, the J end by 5 bases, with 13 bases between. Germline V CDR1 and CDR2: MNHEY, SMNVEV (reference sequence). The CDR3 DNA reads TGTGCCAGCAGTCCCGACGGGTATTATCAGCCCCAGCATTTT. Its translation is CASSPDGYYQPQHF.

The rearrangement uses TRBV11-3 and TRBJ1-6; D is uncertain. Trimming cost V 1 base and J 6 bases, with 7 bases left between them. This CDR3 comprises 14 residues. CDR1 is SGHNT, CDR2 YENEEA, per germline. The CDR3 region is CASSLVQPNSPLHF. CDR3 in DNA: TGTGCCAGCAGCTTAGTACAGCCTAATTCACCCCTCCACTTT.

The chain combines TRBV6-1 with TRBJ2-2, with D perhaps TRBD1 (6 bases). This CDR3 has 14 residues. CDR1 and CDR2 (germline): MNHNS, SASEGT. The germline V and J ends were trimmed by 8 bases and 4 bases, with 14 bases remaining between them. The CDR3 sequence: CASVAGAGTGELFF. The CDR3, as DNA: TGTGCCAGCGTCGCAGGGGCTGGCACCGGGGAGCTGTTTTTT.

J is TRBJ1-2 and V is TRBV10-3; 10 bases agree with TRBD1. V shed 4 bases and J 2 bases; nucleotides not matched to a gene: 4. From germline, CDR1 is ENHRY and CDR2 SYGVKD. This CDR3 is 15 amino acids long. The CDR3 DNA follows: TGTGCCATCAGTGTTCGGGGACAGGGGAACTATGGCTACACCTTC. It specifies CAISVRGQGNYGYTF.

This sequence joins TRBV28 and TRBJ1-6; a possible D gene is TRBD1 (6 bases). V lost 3 bases and J lost 5, with 14 bases in between. CDR3 length: 16 residues. Germline loops: CDR1 MDHEN, CDR2 SYDVKM. The CDR3 loop is CASSFGGMRNNSPLHF. The CDR3 region has the DNA TGTGCCAGCAGTTTTGGGGGCATGAGGAATAATTCACCCCTCCACTTT.

The gene calls are TRBV5-1 and TRBJ1-1; no reliable D call. CDR3 length equals 15 residues. Germline CDR1 and CDR2: SGHRS and YFSETQ. V dropped 2 bases and J dropped 3 bases, with 14 bases sitting between them. The CDR3 region is CASSFPRGGDTEAFF. The CDR3 DNA reads as TGCGCCAGCAGCTTCCCGCGGGGAGGAGACACTGAAGCTTTCTTT.

The chain couples TRBV19 to TRBJ1-5; D is possibly TRBD1 (5 bases). The germline V gene encodes CDR1 LNHDA and CDR2 SQIVND (reference sequence). V lost 3 bases, J lost 7 bases, and 13 bases lay in between. The CDR3 contains 14 residues. The CDR3 sequence: CASSISGREQPQHF. For the CDR3, the DNA is TGTGCCAGTAGTATCTCGGGCAGGGAACAGCCCCAGCATTTT.

J is TRBJ1-1 and V is TRBV29-1; D is uncertain. Per germline, CDR1 SQVTM and CDR2 ANQGSEA. The CDR3 covers 11 residues. Trimming stripped 2 bases from V and 6 bases from J, with 7 bases between. The CDR3 region has the DNA TGCAGCGTTGAAAGAGGGTCTGAAGCTTTCTTT. This sequence encodes CSVERGSEAFF.

Concerning this clone: A read error may produce the germline difference seen at one junction end. The gene calls are TRBV9 and TRBJ1-2, with a possible D match to TRBD1 (6 bases). Germline assignment: CDR1 SGDLS and CDR2 YYNGEE. CDR3 size: 12 residues. The chain's CDR3 is CASGTTKDSPAF. The DNA of the CDR3 is TGTGCCAGCGGTACGACCAAGGACAGCCCAGCCTTC.

CDR3 DNA sequence: TGTGCCAGCAGCCAAGGAGGATATGGCTACACCTTC. This encodes CASSQGGYGYTF. This chain links TRBV14 with TRBJ1-2; D remains unclear. The germline V and J ends were trimmed by 1 base and 5 bases, with 5 bases remaining between them. The CDR3 runs 12 residues. Germline loops: CDR1 SGHDN, CDR2 FVKESK.

This clone appeared a few times. The V call is TRBV19, the J call TRBJ1-1, with 8 bases matching TRBD1. After removal of 3 bases from V and 0 bases from J, the junction contained 3 bases not matched to a gene. Germline V CDR1 and CDR2: LNHDA, SQIVND (reference sequence). This CDR3 has 15 residues. CDR3 region: CASSITGGMNTEAFF. CDR3 nucleotides: TGTGCCAGTAGTATCACAGGGGGTATGAACACTGAAGCTTTCTTT.

The V gene is TRBV10-3, the J gene TRBJ2-5, with 12 bases matching TRBD2. Per germline, CDR1 ENHRY and CDR2 SYGVKD. The CDR3 sequence is 15 residues long. Trimming at V came to 5 bases and at J to 2 bases, leaving 3 bases not matched to a gene. The CDR3 DNA follows: TGTGCCATCAGTACGACTAGCGGGGGTCAAGAGACCCAGTACTTC. It specifies CAISTTSGGQETQYF.